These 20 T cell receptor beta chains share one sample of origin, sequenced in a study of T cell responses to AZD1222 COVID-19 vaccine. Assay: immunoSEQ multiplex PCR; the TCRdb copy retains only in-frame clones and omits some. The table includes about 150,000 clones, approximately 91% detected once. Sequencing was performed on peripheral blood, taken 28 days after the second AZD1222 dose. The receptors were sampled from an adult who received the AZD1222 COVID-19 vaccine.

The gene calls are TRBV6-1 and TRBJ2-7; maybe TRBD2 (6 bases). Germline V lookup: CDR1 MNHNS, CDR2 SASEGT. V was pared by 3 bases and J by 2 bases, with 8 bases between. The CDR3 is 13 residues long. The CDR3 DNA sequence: TGTGCCAGCAGTGAGGGGGGTACCTACGAGCAGTACTTC. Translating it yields CASSEGGTYEQYF.

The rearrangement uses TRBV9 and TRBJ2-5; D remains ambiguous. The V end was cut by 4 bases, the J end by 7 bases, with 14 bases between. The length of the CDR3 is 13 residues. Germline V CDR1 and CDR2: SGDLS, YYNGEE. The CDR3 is CASSPLGLGTQYF. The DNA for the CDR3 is TGTGCCAGCAGCCCCCTAGGGTTAGGGACCCAGTACTTC. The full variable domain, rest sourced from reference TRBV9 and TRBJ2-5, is DSGVTQTPKHLITATGQRVTLRCSPRSGDLSVYWYQQSLDQGLQFLIQYYNGEERAKGNILERFSAQQFPDLHSELNLSSLELGDSALYFCASSPLGLGTQYFGPGTRLLVL.

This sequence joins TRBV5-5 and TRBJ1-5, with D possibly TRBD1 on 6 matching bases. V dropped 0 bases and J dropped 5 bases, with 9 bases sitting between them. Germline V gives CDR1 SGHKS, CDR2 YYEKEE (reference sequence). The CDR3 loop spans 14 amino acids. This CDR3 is CASSLGQGHQPQHF. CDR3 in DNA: TGTGCCAGCAGCTTGGGGCAGGGGCATCAGCCCCAGCATTTT.

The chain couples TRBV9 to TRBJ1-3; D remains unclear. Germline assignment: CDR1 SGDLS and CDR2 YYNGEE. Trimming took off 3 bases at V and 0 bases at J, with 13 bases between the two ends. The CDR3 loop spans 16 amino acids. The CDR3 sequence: CASSAVIRASGNTIYF. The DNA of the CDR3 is TGTGCCAGCAGCGCGGTAATTAGGGCCTCTGGAAACACCATATATTTT.

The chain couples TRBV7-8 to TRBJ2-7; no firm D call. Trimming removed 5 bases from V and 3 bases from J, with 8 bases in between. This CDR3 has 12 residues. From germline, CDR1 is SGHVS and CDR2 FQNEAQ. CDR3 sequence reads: CASSHASYEQYF. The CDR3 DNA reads TGTGCCAGCAGCCACGCTAGCTACGAGCAGTACTTC. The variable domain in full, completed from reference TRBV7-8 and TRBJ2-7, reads GAGVSQSPRYKVAKRGQDVALRCDPISGHVSLFWYQQALGQGPEFLTYFQNEAQLDKSGLPSDRFFAERPEGSVSTLKIQRTQQEDSAVYLCASSHASYEQYFGPGTRLTVT.

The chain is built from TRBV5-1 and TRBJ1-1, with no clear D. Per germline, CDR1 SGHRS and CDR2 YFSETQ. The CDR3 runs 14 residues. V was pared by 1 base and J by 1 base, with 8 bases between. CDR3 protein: CASSLFLENTEAFF. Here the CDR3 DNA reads TGCGCCAGCAGCTTGTTTTTGGAGAACACTGAAGCTTTCTTT.

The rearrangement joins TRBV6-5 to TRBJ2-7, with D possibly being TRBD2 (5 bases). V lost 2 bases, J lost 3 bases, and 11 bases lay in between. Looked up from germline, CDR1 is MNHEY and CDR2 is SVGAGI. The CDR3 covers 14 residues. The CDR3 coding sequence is TGTGCCAGCAGTTACGCGGGTTTGGACTACGAGCAGTACTTC. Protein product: CASSYAGLDYEQYF.

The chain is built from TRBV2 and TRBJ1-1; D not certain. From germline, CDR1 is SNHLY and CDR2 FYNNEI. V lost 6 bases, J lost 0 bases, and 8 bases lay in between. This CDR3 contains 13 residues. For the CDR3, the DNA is TGTGCCAGCAGAGGGCTAATGAACACTGAAGCTTTCTTT. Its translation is CASRGLMNTEAFF.

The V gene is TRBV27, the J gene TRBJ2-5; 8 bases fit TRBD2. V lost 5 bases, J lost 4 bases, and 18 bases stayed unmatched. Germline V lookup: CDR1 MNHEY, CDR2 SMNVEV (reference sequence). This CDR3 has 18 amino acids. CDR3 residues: CASSGSYLASGHSETQYF. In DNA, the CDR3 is TGTGCCAGCAGTGGCTCTTATCTAGCTAGCGGGCACTCAGAGACCCAGTACTTC.

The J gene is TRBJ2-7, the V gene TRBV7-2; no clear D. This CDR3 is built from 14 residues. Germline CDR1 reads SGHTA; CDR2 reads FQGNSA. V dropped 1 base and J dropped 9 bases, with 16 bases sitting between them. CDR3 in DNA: TGTGCCAGCAGCTTAGAGGTTGGATCTACGGGGCAGTACTTC. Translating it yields CASSLEVGSTGQYF.

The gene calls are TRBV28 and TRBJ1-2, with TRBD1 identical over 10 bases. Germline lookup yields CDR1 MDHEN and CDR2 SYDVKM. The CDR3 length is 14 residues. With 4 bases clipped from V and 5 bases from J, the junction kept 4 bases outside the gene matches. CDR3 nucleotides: TGTGCCAGCAGTTGGGGACAGGGGAAGTATGGCTACACCTTC. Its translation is CASSWGQGKYGYTF.

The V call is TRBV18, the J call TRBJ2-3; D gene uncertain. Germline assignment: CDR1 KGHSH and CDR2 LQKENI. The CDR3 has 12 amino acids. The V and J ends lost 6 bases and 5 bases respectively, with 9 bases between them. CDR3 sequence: CASSMGGDTQYF. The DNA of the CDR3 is TGTGCCAGCTCCATGGGTGGAGATACGCAGTATTTT.

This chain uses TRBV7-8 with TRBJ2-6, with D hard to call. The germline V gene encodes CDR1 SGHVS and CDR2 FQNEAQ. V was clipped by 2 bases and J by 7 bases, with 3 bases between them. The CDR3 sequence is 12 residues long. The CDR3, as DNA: TGTGCCAGCAGCTTAAACGCCAACGTCCTGACTTTC. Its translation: CASSLNANVLTF.

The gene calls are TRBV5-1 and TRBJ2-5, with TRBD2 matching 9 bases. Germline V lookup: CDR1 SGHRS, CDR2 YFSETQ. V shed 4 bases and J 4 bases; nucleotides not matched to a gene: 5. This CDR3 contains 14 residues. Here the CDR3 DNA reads TGCGCCAGCAGCGATAGCGGGAGAGGAGAGACCCAGTACTTC. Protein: CASSDSGRGETQYF.

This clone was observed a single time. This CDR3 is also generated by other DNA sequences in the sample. The CDR3 DNA reads as TGCGCCAGCAGCTTGGAAGAGACCCAGTACTTC. It yields the protein CASSLEETQYF. This chain connects TRBV5-1 to TRBJ2-5; D uncertain. Germline V gene sequence: CDR1 SGHRS, CDR2 YFSETQ. Trimming pared 0 bases from V and 3 bases from J, leaving 0 bases between. This CDR3 comprises 11 residues.

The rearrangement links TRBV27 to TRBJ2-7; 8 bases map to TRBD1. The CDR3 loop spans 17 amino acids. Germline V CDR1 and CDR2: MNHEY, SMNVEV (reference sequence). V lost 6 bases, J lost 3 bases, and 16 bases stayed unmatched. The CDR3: CASSHKPGQAILYEQYF. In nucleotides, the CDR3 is TGTGCCAGCAGCCATAAGCCGGGACAGGCGATCCTCTACGAGCAGTACTTC.

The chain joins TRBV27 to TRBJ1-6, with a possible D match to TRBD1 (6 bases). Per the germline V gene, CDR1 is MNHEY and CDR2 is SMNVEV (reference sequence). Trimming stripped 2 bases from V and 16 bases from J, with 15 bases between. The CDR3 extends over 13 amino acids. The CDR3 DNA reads TGTGCCAGCAGTTTAGGGGTCGGGGACACTCTCCACTTT. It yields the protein CASSLGVGDTLHF.

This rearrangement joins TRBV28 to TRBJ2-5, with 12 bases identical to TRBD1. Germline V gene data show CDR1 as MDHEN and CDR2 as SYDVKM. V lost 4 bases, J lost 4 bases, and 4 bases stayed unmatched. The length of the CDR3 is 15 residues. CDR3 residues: CASSSGTGGGETQYF. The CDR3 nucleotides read TGTGCCAGCAGTTCCGGGACAGGGGGCGGAGAGACCCAGTACTTC.

CDR3 nucleotides: TGTGCCAGTAGTAAACAGGGTAGCTCCTACGAGCAGTACTTC. As protein: CASSKQGSSYEQYF. The V and J genes are TRBV19 and TRBJ2-7, with TRBD1 as a possible D gene (6 bases). The CDR3 runs to 14 residues. Deletions cut 4 bases from V and 0 bases from J, with 10 bases between. Germline V gives CDR1 LNHDA, CDR2 SQIVND (reference sequence).

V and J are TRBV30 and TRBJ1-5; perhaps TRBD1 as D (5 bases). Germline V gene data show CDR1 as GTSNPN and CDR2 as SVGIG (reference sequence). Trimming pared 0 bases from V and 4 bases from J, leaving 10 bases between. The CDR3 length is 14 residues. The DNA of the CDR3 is TGTGCCTGGAGTGTACTAAAGGGGAATCAGCCCCAGCATTTT. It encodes CAWSVLKGNQPQHF.